A single sample gave rise to the 21 T cell receptor beta chains below, sequenced in a study of T cells after somatic rescue of genetic block. Sequencing was performed with immunoSEQ multiplex PCR; in TCRdb, only in-frame clones are kept and a portion is missing. The repertoire holds around 14,000 clones, 71% seen once, with approximately 30% in the top ten. Sequencing was carried out using peripheral blood mononuclear cells (PBMCs). These receptors came from a man aged 18 to 29.

The chain employs TRBV5-5 and TRBJ2-4, with a possible D match to TRBD1 (6 bases). This CDR3 spans 17 amino acids. Trimming cost V 4 bases and J 4 bases, with 21 bases left between them. In germline, CDR1 is SGHKS, CDR2 YYEKEE (reference sequence). CDR3 region: CASSSRQAPIAKNIQYF. CDR3 coding DNA: TGTGCCAGCAGCAGCCGACAGGCCCCTATAGCGAAAAACATTCAGTACTTC.

The chain links TRBV7-2 to TRBJ1-2; perhaps TRBD1 as D (5 bases). CDR3 length equals 15 residues. Between the trimmed V and J ends, which lost 5 bases and 3 bases, there was a span of 16 bases. Germline assignment: CDR1 SGHTA and CDR2 FQGNSA. CDR3 DNA: TGTGCCAGCAGCCCTGTGGGTCGGGGCCACTATGGCTACACCTTC. It codes for CASSPVGRGHYGYTF.

The rearrangement uses TRBV19 and TRBJ2-1, with D uncertain. The germline gives CDR1 LNHDA, CDR2 SQIVND (reference sequence). The CDR3 sequence is 16 residues long. The germline V and J ends were trimmed by 0 bases and 5 bases, with 14 bases remaining between them. The CDR3 loop is CASSIDPLLGNNEQFF. The DNA for the CDR3 is TGTGCCAGTAGTATAGATCCCCTCCTGGGAAACAATGAGCAGTTCTTC.

CDR3 amino acids: CASSDPYGTGDEKLFF. DNA for the CDR3: TGTGCCAGCAGTGACCCCTATGGGACAGGGGATGAAAAACTGTTTTTT. The rearrangement uses TRBV25-1 and TRBJ1-4; 10 nucleotides agree with TRBD1. V trimming: 3 bases; J trimming: 6 bases; junction bases outside the gene matches: 7. The CDR3 consists of 16 residues. Germline V gives CDR1 MGHDK, CDR2 SYGVNS.

J is TRBJ2-3 and V is TRBV28; possibly TRBD2 for D (5 bases). Germline V gives CDR1 MDHEN, CDR2 SYDVKM. The V and J ends lost 6 bases and 2 bases respectively, with 9 bases between them. The CDR3 is 13 amino acids. The CDR3 sequence is CASRDYHTDTQYF. The CDR3 DNA reads as TGTGCCAGCAGAGACTATCACACAGATACGCAGTATTTT.

The V and J genes are TRBV28 and TRBJ2-3, with a possible D match to TRBD2 (5 bases). The CDR3 is made up of 15 amino acids. The V end lost 7 bases, the J end lost 0 bases, and 14 bases lay between the germline ends. Germline V gene sequence: CDR1 MDHEN, CDR2 SYDVKM. The DNA for the CDR3 is TGTGCCAGCATCCCCCGGGGAAGGAGCACAGATACGCAGTATTTT. Amino acids: CASIPRGRSTDTQYF. Supplemented by reference TRBV28 and TRBJ2-3, the full variable domain reads DVKVTQSSRYLVKRTGEKVFLECVQDMDHENMFWYRQDPGLGLRLIYFSYDVKMKEKGDIPEGYSVSREKKERFSLILESASTNQTSMYLCASIPRGRSTDTQYFGPGTRLTVL.

This clone was detected a few times. V gene TRBV5-1 combines with J gene TRBJ1-2; D might be TRBD1 (6 bases). The ends were cut back, 0 bases at V and 7 bases at J, with 16 bases in the middle. This CDR3 spans 15 amino acids. CDR1 is SGHRS, CDR2 YFSETQ, per germline. The CDR3 DNA sequence: TGCGCCAGCAGCTTGGCGAGAGGGGGATCCGGTGGCTACACCTTC. Its protein product is CASSLARGGSGGYTF.

This rearrangement joins TRBV7-2 to TRBJ2-7; weak D call: TRBD2 (6 bases). Germline V lookup: CDR1 SGHTA, CDR2 FQGNSA. There are 15 residues in the CDR3. Trimming stripped 1 base from V and 1 base from J, with 11 bases between. In DNA form, the CDR3 reads TGTGCCAGCAGCTTAGAGGGGACTTATTCCTACGAGCAGTACTTC. It codes for CASSLEGTYSYEQYF. The variable domain in full, with the rest retrieved from reference TRBV7-2 and TRBJ2-7, is GAGVSQSPSNKVTEKGKDVELRCDPISGHTALYWYRQSLGQGLEFLIYFQGNSAPDKSGLPSDRFSAERTGGSVSTLTIQRTQQEDSAVYLCASSLEGTYSYEQYFGPGTRLTVT.

This clone was detected only once. V and J are TRBV6-6 and TRBJ2-5, with TRBD2 as a possible D gene (5 bases). This CDR3 has 15 amino acids. Germline CDR1 MNHNY, CDR2 SVGAGI (reference sequence). V lost 7 bases and J 5 bases, leaving 20 bases between the germline ends. CDR3 in DNA: TGTGCCAGCACCACCTGGGAAGGCTCGGGGGAGACCCAGTACTTC. It translates to CASTTWEGSGETQYF.

V and J are TRBV2 and TRBJ2-1; TRBD1 might be the D (5 bases). Germline V lookup: CDR1 SNHLY, CDR2 FYNNEI. Trimming removed 4 bases at V and 0 bases at J, with 19 bases between. The CDR3 has 18 amino acids. The DNA of the CDR3 is TGTGCCAGCAGTGGTTGGTGGAGTCGGACAAGCTCCTACAATGAGCAGTTCTTC. This encodes CASSGWWSRTSSYNEQFF.

This chain links TRBV27 with TRBJ2-5, with unresolved D. Germline loops: CDR1 MNHEY, CDR2 SMNVEV (reference sequence). The CDR3 covers 17 residues. V gave up 4 bases and J gave up 2 bases, with 20 bases separating them. Written as DNA, the CDR3 is TGTGCCAGCAGTTCCCTCTCCCCGCGGCGGTCACAAGAGACCCAGTACTTC. As protein: CASSSLSPRRSQETQYF.

The gene calls are TRBV6-5 and TRBJ1-3; 7 bases agree with TRBD1. The length of the CDR3 is 13 residues. V trimming: 8 bases; J trimming: 2 bases; junction bases outside the gene matches: 3. CDR1 and CDR2 from the germline V gene are MNHEY and SVGAGI. The CDR3 here is CASRQGAGNTIYF. As DNA, the CDR3 is TGTGCCAGCCGCCAGGGGGCTGGAAACACCATATATTTT.

V gene TRBV6-5 combines with J gene TRBJ2-1; a weak D match, TRBD2 (6 bases). The CDR3 is 16 amino acids. The V end lost 2 bases, the J end lost 2 bases, and 13 bases lay between the germline ends. Germline lookup yields CDR1 MNHEY and CDR2 SVGAGI. This CDR3 is CASSYGTSLPYNEQFF. The CDR3 nucleotides read TGTGCCAGCAGTTACGGCACTAGCCTACCCTACAATGAGCAGTTCTTC.

The chain couples TRBV27 to TRBJ2-7, with a possible D match to TRBD1 (6 bases). The CDR3 runs to 14 residues. V lost 3 bases and J lost 3, with 12 bases in between. Germline loops: CDR1 MNHEY, CDR2 SMNVEV (reference sequence). The CDR3 is CASSFSGQLYEQYF. The CDR3 DNA follows: TGTGCCAGCAGTTTTTCGGGACAACTCTACGAGCAGTACTTC.

The chain recombines TRBV6-1 with TRBJ2-7, with 7 bases aligning to TRBD2. The junction had 9 bases not matched to a gene; V was cut back by 10 bases and J by 6 bases. This CDR3 is 12 amino acids long. CDR1 and CDR2 from the germline V gene are MNHNS and SASEGT. The CDR3 DNA follows: TGTGCCATTGCTAGAGCGGGGTCCGAGCAGTACTTC. Its translation: CAIARAGSEQYF.

This chain uses TRBV28 with TRBJ2-7; 9 nucleotides line up with TRBD1. With V trimmed by 3 bases and J by 2 bases, 8 bases remained unmatched. The germline CDR1 and CDR2 sequences are MDHEN and SYDVKM. The CDR3 extends over 16 amino acids. CDR3 region: CASSLDRGSGTYEQYF. CDR3 coding DNA: TGTGCCAGCAGTTTGGACAGGGGCTCGGGTACCTACGAGCAGTACTTC.

The V gene is TRBV18, the J gene TRBJ2-3, with a weak D call TRBD1 (5 bases). The CDR3 spans 14 residues. Germline CDR1 reads KGHSH; CDR2 reads LQKENI. With 0 bases removed from V and 5 bases from J, the gap between germline ends came to 9 bases. CDR3 protein: CASSPPQGRDTQYF. The CDR3 nucleotides are TGTGCCAGCTCACCACCCCAGGGTCGAGATACGCAGTATTTT.

The V and J genes are TRBV6-1 and TRBJ2-2, with 8 nucleotides matching TRBD1. The CDR3 has 15 residues. Germline CDR1 and CDR2: MNHNS and SASEGT. Germline trimming cut 6 bases from V and 5 bases from J; bases unmatched to any gene: 8. CDR3 sequence: CASRYQGAQTGELFF. CDR3 bases: TGTGCCAGCAGATACCAGGGGGCGCAAACCGGGGAGCTGTTTTTT.

The chain couples TRBV5-1 to TRBJ1-1, with D tentatively TRBD1 (5 bases). This CDR3 comprises 16 residues. Germline V gene sequence: CDR1 SGHRS, CDR2 YFSETQ. Trimming took off 1 base at V and 2 bases at J, with 15 bases between the two ends. In DNA, the CDR3 is TGCGCCAGCAGCTTGTCCCCCGGGACCCTCAACACTGAAGCTTTCTTT. Its translation is CASSLSPGTLNTEAFF.

The V call is TRBV19, the J call TRBJ1-1; the D gene is possibly TRBD1 (6 bases). This CDR3 contains 14 residues. CDR1 is LNHDA and CDR2 is SQIVND in the germline V gene (reference sequence). Deletions cut 3 bases from V and 4 bases from J, with 12 bases between. In DNA form, the CDR3 reads TGTGCCAGTAGTATGGAGGCAGGGGCCACTGAAGCTTTCTTT. This codes for CASSMEAGATEAFF. The full variable domain, completed using reference TRBV19 and TRBJ1-1, is DGGITQSPKYLFRKEGQNVTLSCEQNLNHDAMYWYRQDPGQGLRLIYYSQIVNDFQKGDIAEGYSVSREKKESFPLTVTSAQKNPTAFYLCASSMEAGATEAFFGQGTRLTVV.

The rearrangement uses TRBV4-1 and TRBJ2-1; 8 bases match TRBD1. After removal of 0 bases from V and 0 bases from J, the junction contained 10 bases not matched to a gene. Germline V CDR1 and CDR2: MGHRA, YSYEKL. The CDR3 has 19 residues. In nucleotides, the CDR3 is TGCGCCAGCAGCCAAGATGGGGGCGGACAGGGTACCTCCTACAATGAGCAGTTCTTC. It codes for CASSQDGGGQGTSYNEQFF.